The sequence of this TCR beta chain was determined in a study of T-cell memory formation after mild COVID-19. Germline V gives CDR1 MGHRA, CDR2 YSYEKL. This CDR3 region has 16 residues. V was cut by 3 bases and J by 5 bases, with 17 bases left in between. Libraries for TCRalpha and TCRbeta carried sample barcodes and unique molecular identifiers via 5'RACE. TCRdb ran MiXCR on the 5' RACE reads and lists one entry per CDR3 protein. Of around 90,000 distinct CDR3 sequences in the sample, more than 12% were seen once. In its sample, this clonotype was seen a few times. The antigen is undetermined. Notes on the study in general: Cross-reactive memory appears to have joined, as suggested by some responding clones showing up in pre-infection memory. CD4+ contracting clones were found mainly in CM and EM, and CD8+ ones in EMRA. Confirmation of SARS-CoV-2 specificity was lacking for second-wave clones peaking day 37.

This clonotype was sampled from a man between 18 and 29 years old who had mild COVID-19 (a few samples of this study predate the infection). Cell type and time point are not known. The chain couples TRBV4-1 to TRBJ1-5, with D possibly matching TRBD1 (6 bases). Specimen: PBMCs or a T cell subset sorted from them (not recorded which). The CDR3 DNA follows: TGCGCCAGCAGCCATACGACCGGACAGACTTATCAGCCCCAGCATTTT. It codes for CASSHTTGQTYQPQHF.